A selection of T cell receptor beta chains follows, all from one sample in a study of T cell responses to AZD1222 COVID-19 vaccine. Sequencing used immunoSEQ multiplex PCR; TCRdb keeps in-frame clones, though not all of them. Among about 120,000 clones listed, roughly 90% were seen once. The sequenced sample was peripheral blood, obtained on day 0 of AZD1222 vaccination. The receptors here all came from an adult in good health. Both conserved end residues are part of each CDR3. The order of the fields is D gene, V gene, J gene, CDR3 protein. A D gene is named only where the DNA matches it firmly.

>-|TRBV12-3/TRBV12-4|TRBJ2-1
CASRLEGREQFF
>-|TRBV12-5|TRBJ1-1
CASGLMGVRTEAFF
>-|TRBV9|TRBJ1-2
CASSVEGNYGYTF
>TRBD2|TRBV3-1/TRBV3-2|TRBJ2-7
CASSHTGTSVYEQYF
>TRBD1|TRBV4-3|TRBJ1-3
CASSLAGQGTGNTIYF
>-|TRBV5-1|TRBJ1-2
CASSPSSTRGYTF
>-|TRBV19|TRBJ1-2
CASSMVDSYGYTF
>-|TRBV6-5|TRBJ1-5
CASSHSTGSNQPQHF
>-|TRBV7-9|TRBJ2-7
CASSSSTNHEQYF
>-|TRBV24-1|TRBJ1-5
CATLGSHLRNQPQHF
>-|TRBV4-1|TRBJ2-2
CASSQLWGRFGNGELFF
>TRBD1|TRBV5-1|TRBJ1-3
CASSYRTGEGNTIYF
>-|TRBV27|TRBJ1-1
CASSLSEGLEAFF
>-|TRBV23-1|TRBJ1-4
CASGPRGDEKLFF
>TRBD2|TRBV7-3|TRBJ2-5
CASSGATSGAGETQYF
>TRBD1|TRBV28|TRBJ2-3
CASLETGGTDTQYF
>TRBD1|TRBV5-1|TRBJ2-1
CASTPGQRYNEQFF
>TRBD2|TRBV20-1|TRBJ2-5
CSASPETSGGATQYF
>TRBD1|TRBV2|TRBJ2-1
CASSGQGGWYEQFF
>-|TRBV27|TRBJ2-7
CASSALGSQSYEQYF
>TRBD2|TRBV4-3|TRBJ2-1
CASSQDHRGGRSEQFF
>-|TRBV29-1|TRBJ1-1
CSVNPGSGSDTEAFF
>TRBD1|TRBV5-1|TRBJ1-5
CASSRGDSGNQPQHF
>-|TRBV19|TRBJ1-5
CASTGMNQPQHF
>-|TRBV5-1|TRBJ2-5
CASSLAPGAGETQYF
>-|TRBV10-2|TRBJ2-7
CASSEFSFRDNEQYF
>-|TRBV4-2|TRBJ1-5
CASSQDREQPQHF
>-|TRBV11-2|TRBJ1-1
CASSRYTGGTEAFF
>TRBD2|TRBV9|TRBJ2-5
CASSRVGGLAGETQYF
>-|TRBV11-1|TRBJ1-1
CASSPMLPRANTEAFF
>-|TRBV7-2|TRBJ2-3
CASRTQVGGDTQYF
>-|TRBV5-6|TRBJ1-2
CASSLGSAGWHGYTF
>-|TRBV18|TRBJ2-7
CASSPPGKYEQYF
>-|TRBV12-3/TRBV12-4|TRBJ1-2
CASSLRGPRGYTF
>-|TRBV11-2|TRBJ2-3
CASSLVGYFTDTQYF
>-|TRBV5-1|TRBJ1-3
CASSLSPVGSGNTIYF
>TRBD1|TRBV4-1|TRBJ1-3
CASSQKGTGVGGNTIYF
>TRBD1|TRBV18|TRBJ1-1
CASSPLTGVNTEAFF
>-|TRBV4-3|TRBJ1-1
CASSPLLDTEAFF
>-|TRBV27|TRBJ1-4
CASSLGGPGGEKLFF
>-|TRBV7-9|TRBJ1-4
CASSSQGLTNEKLFF
>-|TRBV3-1/TRBV3-2|TRBJ2-7
CASSRGYEQYF
>TRBD2|TRBV11-2|TRBJ2-3
CASSFGLAGSTDTQYF
>-|TRBV25-1|TRBJ2-3
CASSEFAEEGTDTQYF
>TRBD2|TRBV7-2|TRBJ2-7
CASSPRLGAGVYEQYF
>TRBD1|TRBV27|TRBJ1-3
CASSSTSGQGHSGNTIYF
>TRBD1|TRBV4-3|TRBJ2-5
CASSQSGTGVETQYF
>TRBD2|TRBV10-3|TRBJ2-5
CAISWRGDSETQYF
>TRBD1|TRBV27|TRBJ2-7
CASSFGTGGYEQYF
>-|TRBV6-5|TRBJ1-1
CASSTPPGPEAFF
>TRBD1|TRBV11-2|TRBJ2-7
CASSPRGPGEQYF
>-|TRBV5-1|TRBJ1-1
CASSLGAGEAEAFF
>-|TRBV7-9|TRBJ1-4
CASSPQGEKLFF
>-|TRBV7-9|TRBJ2-7
CASSFSANIPYEQYF
>TRBD1|TRBV3-1/TRBV3-2|TRBJ2-1
CASSHGTGAHEQFF